This TCR beta chain was obtained from a study of OX40 agonist ivuxolimab in advanced cancers. Study as a whole: Hepatocellular carcinoma, melanoma, renal cell or head and neck cancer occurred in dose-escalation patients. Aged roughly 23 to 90 with a mean of about 63 years, they were around 83% male.

Profiled with immunoSEQ multiplex PCR; TCRdb holds only in-frame clones, not every one. The table has 65,000 to 85,000 clones, 70% to 90% seen once. Regarding this clone: Its ends do not fully match the called genes, so a read error is possible.

This CDR3 contains 15 residues. Germline V gives CDR1 MNHNS, CDR2 SASEGT. The chain carries TRBV6-1 and TRBJ1-1; no clear D gene. The source is an adult with an advanced solid tumor such as melanoma, head and neck, liver or kidney cancer. This sample comprised CD4+ or CD8+ T cells sorted from blood, obtained in a trial of the OX40 agonist ivuxolimab. The CDR3 coding sequence is TGTGTCAGCAGTCCCCGTGGACGTTCGAACACTGAAGCTTTCTTT. This encodes CVSSPRGRSNTEAFF.